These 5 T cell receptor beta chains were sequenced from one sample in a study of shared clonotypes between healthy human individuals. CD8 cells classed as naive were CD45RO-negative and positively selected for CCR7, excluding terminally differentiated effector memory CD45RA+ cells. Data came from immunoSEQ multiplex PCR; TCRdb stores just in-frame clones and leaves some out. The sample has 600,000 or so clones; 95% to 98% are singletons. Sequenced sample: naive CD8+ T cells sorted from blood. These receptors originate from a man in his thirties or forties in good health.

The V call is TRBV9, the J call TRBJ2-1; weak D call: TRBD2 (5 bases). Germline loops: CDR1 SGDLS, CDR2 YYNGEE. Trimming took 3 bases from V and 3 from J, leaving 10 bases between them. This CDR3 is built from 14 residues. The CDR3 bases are TGTGCCAGCAGCGAACCCGGAGGCTACAATGAGCAGTTCTTC. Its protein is CASSEPGGYNEQFF.

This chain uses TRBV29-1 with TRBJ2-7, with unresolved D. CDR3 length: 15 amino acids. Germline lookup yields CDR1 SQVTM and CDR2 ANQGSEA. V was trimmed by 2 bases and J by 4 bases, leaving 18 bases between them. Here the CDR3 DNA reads TGCAGCGTTGAACTTCCGGAGTCGAGAGGTTACGAGCAGTACTTC. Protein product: CSVELPESRGYEQYF.

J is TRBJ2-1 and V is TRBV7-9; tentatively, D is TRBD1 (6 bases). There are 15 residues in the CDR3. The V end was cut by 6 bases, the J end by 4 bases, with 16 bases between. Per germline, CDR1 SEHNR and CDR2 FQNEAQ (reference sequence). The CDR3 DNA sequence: TGTGCCAGCAGGGACCCCCCCGGGACATACAATGAGCAGTTCTTC. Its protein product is CASRDPPGTYNEQFF.

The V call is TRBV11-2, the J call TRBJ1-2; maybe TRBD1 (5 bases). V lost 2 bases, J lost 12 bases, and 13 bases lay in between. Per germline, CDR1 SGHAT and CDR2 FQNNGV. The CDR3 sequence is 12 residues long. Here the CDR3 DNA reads TGTGCCAGCAGCTTAAGTCGGGGGAATGACACCTTC. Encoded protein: CASSLSRGNDTF.

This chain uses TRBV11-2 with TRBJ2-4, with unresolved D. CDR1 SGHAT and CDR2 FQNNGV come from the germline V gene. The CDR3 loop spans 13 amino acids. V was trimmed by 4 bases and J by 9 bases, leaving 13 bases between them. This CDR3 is CASSSIREGIQYF. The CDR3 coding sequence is TGTGCCAGCAGCTCTATCCGCGAAGGCATTCAGTACTTC.